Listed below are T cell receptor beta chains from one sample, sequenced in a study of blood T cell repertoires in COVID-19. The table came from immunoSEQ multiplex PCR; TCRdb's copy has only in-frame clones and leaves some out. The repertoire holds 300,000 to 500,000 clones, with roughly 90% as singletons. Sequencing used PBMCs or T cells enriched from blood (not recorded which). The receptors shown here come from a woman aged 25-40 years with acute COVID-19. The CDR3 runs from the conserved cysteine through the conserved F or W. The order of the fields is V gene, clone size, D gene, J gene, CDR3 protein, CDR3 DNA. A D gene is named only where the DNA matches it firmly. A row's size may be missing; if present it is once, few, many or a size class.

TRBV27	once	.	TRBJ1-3	CASSLSFRGTGNTIYF	TGTGCCAGCAGTTTATCGTTCAGGGGCACTGGAAACACCATATATTTT
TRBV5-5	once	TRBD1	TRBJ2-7	CASNQDRGLSYEQYF	TGTGCCAGCAACCAAGACAGGGGCCTCTCCTACGAGCAGTACTTC
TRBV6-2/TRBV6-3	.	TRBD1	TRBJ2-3	CASSYSGQGTDTQYF	TGTGCCAGCAGTTACTCCGGACAGGGCACAGATACGCAGTATTTT
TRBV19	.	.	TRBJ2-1	CASSIAAGAYNEQFF	TGTGCCAGTAGTATAGCAGCGGGTGCCTACAATGAGCAGTTCTTC
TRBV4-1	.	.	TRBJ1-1	CASSLNAMSSNTEAFF	TGCGCCAGCAGCCTAAACGCGATGTCTTCGAACACTGAAGCTTTCTTT
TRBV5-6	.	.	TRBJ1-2	CASSQPTPILYGYTF	TGTGCCAGCAGCCAACCGACTCCAATCCTCTATGGCTACACCTTC
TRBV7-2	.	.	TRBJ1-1	CASSLVTGMNTEAFF	TGTGCCAGCAGCTTAGTTACGGGAATGAACACTGAAGCTTTCTTT
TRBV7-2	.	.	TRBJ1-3	CASRPGAGIGNTIYF	TGTGCCAGCAGGCCTGGGGCAGGGATTGGAAACACCATATATTTT
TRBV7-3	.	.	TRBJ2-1	CASSLGRGSYNEQFF	TGTGCCAGCAGCCTGGGAAGGGGATCCTACAATGAGCAGTTCTTC
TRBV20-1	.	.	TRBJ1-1	CSASGGPPRNTEAFF	TGCAGTGCTAGTGGGGGCCCACCGAGGAACACTGAAGCTTTCTTT
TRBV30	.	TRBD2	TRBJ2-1	CAWREERGSYNEQFF	TGTGCCTGGAGGGAAGAGCGGGGGTCCTACAATGAGCAGTTCTTC
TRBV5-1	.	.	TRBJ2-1	CASKSGGGGPLGSYNEQFF	TGCGCCAGCAAGTCTGGCGGCGGGGGCCCCCTAGGCTCCTACAATGAGCAGTTCTTC
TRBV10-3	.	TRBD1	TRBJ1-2	CAISSDRSKANYGYTF	TGTGCCATCAGCTCGGACAGGTCTAAAGCTAACTATGGCTACACCTTC
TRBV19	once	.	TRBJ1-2	CASSILRNYGYTF	TGTGCCAGTAGTATCCTCCGTAACTATGGCTACACCTTC
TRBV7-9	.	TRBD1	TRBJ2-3	CASSPTGFVTDTQYF	TGTGCCAGCAGTCCGACAGGGTTTGTCACAGATACGCAGTATTTT
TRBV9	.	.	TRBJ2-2	CASSARGSETGELFF	TGTGCCAGCAGCGCTAGGGGGAGTGAAACCGGGGAGCTGTTTTTT
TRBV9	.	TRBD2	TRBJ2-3	CASSAATSGDSTDTQYF	TGTGCCAGCAGCGCGGCGACTAGCGGGGATAGCACAGATACGCAGTATTTT
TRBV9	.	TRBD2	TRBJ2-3	CPPRRGGGASDTQYF	TGCCCCCCCCGCCGGGGCGGGGGGGCGTCAGATACGCAGTATTTT
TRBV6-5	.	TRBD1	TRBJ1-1	CASSITGVNTEAFF	TGTGCCAGCAGTATCACAGGGGTGAACACTGAAGCTTTCTTT
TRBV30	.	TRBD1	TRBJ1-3	CAWGQGAGNTIYF	TGTGCCTGGGGACAGGGGGCTGGAAACACCATATATTTT
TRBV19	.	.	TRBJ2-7	CASSISGHRSYEQYF	TGTGCCAGTAGTATATCGGGACACCGCTCCTACGAGCAGTACTTC
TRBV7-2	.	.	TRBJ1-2	CASSYEVHRDYGYTF	TGTGCCAGCAGCTACGAGGTGCATCGAGACTATGGCTACACCTTC